The 7 T cell receptor beta chains listed next were all sequenced from one sample in a study of T cells expressing NK-cell markers. TCRdb reprocessed the 5' RACE reads and reports one entry per CDR3 protein, with no DNA. The table gives 550,000 or so distinct CDR3 sequences; the top ten clones make up roughly 3.5% of it. The sequenced material came from blood T cells: a sorted CD56 or NKG2C T cell subset, CD4+ or CD8+ T cells, or bulk PBMC T cells (not recorded which). The receptors originated from a man between 18 and 35 years old in good health.

The chain is built from TRBV5-1 and TRBJ1-1; there is no DNA to check the TCRdb D call of TRBD1. The CDR3 contains 17 residues. Germline-derived CDR1 and CDR2 are SGHRS and YFSETQ. This CDR3 reads CASSLAGQPNWDTEAFF.

The chain uses TRBV29-1 and TRBJ2-1. From germline, CDR1 is SQVTM and CDR2 ANQGSEA. This CDR3 region has 13 residues. The CDR3 here is CSVKGRNYNEQFF.

The chain recombines TRBV20-1 with TRBJ1-4. CDR3 length equals 13 residues. Germline V CDR1 and CDR2: DFQATT, SNEGSKA (reference sequence). CDR3 in amino acids: CSATRPPEQKLFF.

V is TRBV12-3 or TRBV12-4 and J is TRBJ1-2. The CDR3 runs 18 residues. The chain's CDR3 is CASSPTWTTPPINYGYTF.

The rearrangement joins TRBV10-3 to TRBJ2-3. Germline CDR1 and CDR2: ENHRY and SYGVKD. This CDR3 is 13 amino acids long. The CDR3 region is CALSETGTDTQYF.

The J gene is TRBJ2-5, the V gene TRBV12-3 or TRBV12-4; TCRdb's D call, TRBD1, is unchecked because there is no DNA. This CDR3 is 15 amino acids long. CDR3 in amino acids: CASSRTGGLEETQYF.

The chain recombines TRBV9 with TRBJ1-6; TCRdb gives TRBD1 as the D gene, but with no DNA this cannot be confirmed. The CDR3 sequence is 16 residues long. In germline, CDR1 is SGDLS, CDR2 YYNGEE. CDR3 protein: CASSGYHRGRASPLHF.